This T cell receptor (beta chain) comes out of a study of cytomegalovirus exposure and HLA in healthy donors. The study, taken as a whole, reports: The availability of immune exposure information extended only to CMV serostatus. In presence/absence analyses, roughly uniform sequencing depth across donors was assumed.

Notes on this clone: What it binds is not known. This sample also contains other DNA sequences that code for the same CDR3.

PCR involved 60 Vbeta and 13 Jbeta primers. Assay: immunoSEQ multiplex PCR; the TCRdb copy retains only in-frame clones and omits some. The table has 200,000 to 250,000 clones, 70% to 85% seen once; the top ten hold 2.7%. The germline CDR1 and CDR2 sequences are KGHSH and LQKENI. Trimming pared 4 bases from V and 2 bases from J, leaving 8 bases between. This CDR3 spans 13 amino acids. This receptor was taken from a woman aged 55-70 years in good health and CMV-seropositive. Sample: PBMCs. This chain connects TRBV18 to TRBJ1-2; D perhaps matches TRBD1 (5 bases). The DNA of the CDR3 is TGTGCCAGCTCACTGGGGGGGAACTATGGCTACACCTTC. This codes for CASSLGGNYGYTF.